This T cell receptor beta chain was recorded in a study of cytomegalovirus exposure and HLA in healthy donors. As regards this clone: Its antigen remains unidentified.

Findings and limits, study-wide: Later analysis associated a missense DCLRE1C variant with TCR beta V- and J-gene trimming. Presence/absence analysis assumed near-uniform sequencing depth across donors.

Vbeta (60) and Jbeta (13) primers were used in the PCR. Profiled with immunoSEQ multiplex PCR; TCRdb holds only in-frame clones, not every one. This sample has 250,000 to 350,000 clones, with 86% found just once. Germline values: CDR1 SGHAT, CDR2 FQNNGV. The CDR3 loop spans 14 amino acids. With 1 base removed from V and 1 base from J, the gap between germline ends came to 7 bases. The source is a man aged 40-55 years in good health and CMV-seropositive. The chain couples TRBV11-2 to TRBJ1-1, with D hard to call. Sequencing used PBMCs. The CDR3 region has the DNA TGTGCCAGCAGCTTAGGACTGACGAACACTGAAGCTTTCTTT. Translation: CASSLGLTNTEAFF.